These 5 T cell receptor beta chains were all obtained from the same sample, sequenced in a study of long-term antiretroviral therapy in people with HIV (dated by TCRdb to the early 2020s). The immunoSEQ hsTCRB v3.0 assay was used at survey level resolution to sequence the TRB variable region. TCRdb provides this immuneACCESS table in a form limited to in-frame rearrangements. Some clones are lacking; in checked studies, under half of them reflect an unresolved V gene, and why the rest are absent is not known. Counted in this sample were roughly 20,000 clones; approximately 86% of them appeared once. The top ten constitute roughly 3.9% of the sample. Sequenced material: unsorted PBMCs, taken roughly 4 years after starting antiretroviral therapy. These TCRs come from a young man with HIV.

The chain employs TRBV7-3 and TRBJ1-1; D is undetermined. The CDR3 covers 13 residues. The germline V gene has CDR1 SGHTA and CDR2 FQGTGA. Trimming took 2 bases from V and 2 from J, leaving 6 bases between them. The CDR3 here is CASSLGTNTEAFF. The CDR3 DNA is TGTGCCAGCAGCTTAGGTACAAACACTGAAGCTTTCTTT.

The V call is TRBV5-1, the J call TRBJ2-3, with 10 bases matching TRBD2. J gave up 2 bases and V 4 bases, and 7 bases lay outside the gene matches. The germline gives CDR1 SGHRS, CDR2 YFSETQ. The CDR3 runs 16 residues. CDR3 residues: CASSTRLAGPTDTQYF. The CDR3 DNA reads TGCGCCAGCAGCACAAGACTAGCGGGCCCCACAGATACGCAGTATTTT.

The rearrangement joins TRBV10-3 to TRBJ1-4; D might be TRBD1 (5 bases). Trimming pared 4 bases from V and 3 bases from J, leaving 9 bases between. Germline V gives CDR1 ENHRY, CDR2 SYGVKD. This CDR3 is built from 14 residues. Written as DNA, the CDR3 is TGTGCCATCAGTGCCCAGGGTTCTAATGAAAAACTGTTTTTT. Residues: CAISAQGSNEKLFF.

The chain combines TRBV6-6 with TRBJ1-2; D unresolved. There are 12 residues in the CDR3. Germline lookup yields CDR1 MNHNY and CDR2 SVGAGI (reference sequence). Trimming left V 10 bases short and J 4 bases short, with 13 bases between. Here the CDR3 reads CAIGGSFYGYTF. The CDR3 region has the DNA TGTGCCATTGGTGGCAGCTTCTATGGCTACACCTTC.

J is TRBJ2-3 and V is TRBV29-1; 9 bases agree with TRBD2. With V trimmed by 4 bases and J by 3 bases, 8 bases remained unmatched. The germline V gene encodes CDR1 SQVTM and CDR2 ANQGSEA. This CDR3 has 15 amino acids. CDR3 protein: CSVGSAGGRTDTQYF. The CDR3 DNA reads TGCAGCGTTGGTTCCGCGGGGGGGCGGACAGATACGCAGTATTTT.